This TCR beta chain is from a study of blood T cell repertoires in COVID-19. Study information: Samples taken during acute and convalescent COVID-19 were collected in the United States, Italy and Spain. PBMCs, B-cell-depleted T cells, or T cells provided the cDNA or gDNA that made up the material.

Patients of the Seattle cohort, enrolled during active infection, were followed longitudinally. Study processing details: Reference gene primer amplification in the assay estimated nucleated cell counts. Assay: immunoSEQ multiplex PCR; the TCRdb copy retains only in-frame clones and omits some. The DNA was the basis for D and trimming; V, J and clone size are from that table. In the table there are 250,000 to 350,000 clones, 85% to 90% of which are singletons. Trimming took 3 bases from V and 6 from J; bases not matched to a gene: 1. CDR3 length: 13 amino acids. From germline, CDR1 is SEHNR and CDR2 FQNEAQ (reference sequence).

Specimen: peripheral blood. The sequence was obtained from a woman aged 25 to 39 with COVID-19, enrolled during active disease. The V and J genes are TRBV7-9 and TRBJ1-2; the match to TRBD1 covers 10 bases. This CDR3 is CASSFGQGDGYTF. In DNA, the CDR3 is TGTGCCAGCAGCTTCGGACAGGGGGATGGCTACACCTTC.